This TCR beta chain was found in a study of T cell responses to AZD1222 COVID-19 vaccine. Across the whole study: Researchers grouped second doses given at about 4 or about 12 weeks into one pool. Regarding the study as a whole: Just six AZD1222 recipients were seropositive at baseline. Within unmutated variant regions lay the reported targets of nearly half of spike-specific TCRs. Possibly, clonal diversity was underestimated; donors were largely white British and included more females.

Remarks on this clone: The antigen is not known.

The CDR3 length is 17 residues. Germline-derived CDR1 and CDR2 are SGDLS and YYNGEE. Trimming cost V 5 bases and J 2 bases, with 20 bases left between them. Data came from immunoSEQ multiplex PCR; TCRdb stores just in-frame clones and leaves some out. Among 130,000 to 150,000 clones listed, 93% were seen once. This chain connects TRBV9 to TRBJ1-3, with a weak D call TRBD1 (6 bases). The material sequenced was peripheral blood, taken on day 0 of AZD1222 vaccination. The clonotype originates from an adult in good health. This chain's CDR3 is CASSEGGAHRAGNTIYF. The CDR3 DNA sequence: TGTGCCAGCAGTGAGGGGGGGGCCCACAGGGCTGGAAACACCATATATTTT.